The clone carrying this T cell receptor beta chain came up a few times. The table came from immunoSEQ multiplex PCR; TCRdb's copy has only in-frame clones and leaves some out. The sample lists approximately 150,000 clones; over 80% were seen once. In germline, CDR1 is SGHRS, CDR2 YFSETQ. The CDR3 contains 14 residues. With 3 bases clipped from V and 1 base from J, the junction kept 3 bases outside the gene matches. The data were obtained in a study of blood T cell repertoires in COVID-19. Looking at the study overall: From the United States, Italy and Spain came samples of acute and convalescent COVID-19. Sample material is recorded as cDNA or gDNA derived from T cells, B-cell-depleted T cells, or PBMCs.

The receptor comes from a woman aged 45-59 years with acute or convalescent COVID-19. V and J are TRBV5-1 and TRBJ1-1; 7 nucleotides agree with TRBD1. The source material was peripheral blood. Here the CDR3 reads CASSSGQENTEAFF. CDR3 nucleotide sequence: TGCGCCAGCAGCTCCGGACAGGAGAACACTGAAGCTTTCTTT.